The rows below give T cell receptor beta chains drawn from one sample of a study of cytomegalovirus exposure and HLA in healthy donors. Data came from immunoSEQ multiplex PCR; TCRdb stores just in-frame clones and leaves some out. The data contain 150,000 to 200,000 clones, around 81% of them singletons. The sequenced sample consisted of PBMCs. Receptors originate from a woman younger than 45 in good health and CMV-seropositive. CDR3s include the opening cysteine and the closing phenylalanine or tryptophan. D genes are given only for firm matches. Not all rows give a size; the values are once, few, many and, for expanded clones, a class.

clone size: few; D gene: TRBD1; V gene: TRBV6-6; J gene: TRBJ1-2; CDR3 protein: CASSLWTGNYGYTF; CDR3 DNA: TGTGCCAGCAGTTTGTGGACAGGGAACTATGGCTACACCTTC
clone size: -; D gene: TRBD2; V gene: TRBV5-4; J gene: TRBJ2-7; CDR3 protein: CASSLVAGGSEQYF; CDR3 DNA: TGTGCCAGCAGCTTGGTTGCGGGAGGCAGCGAGCAGTACTTC
clone size: few; D gene: -; V gene: TRBV14; J gene: TRBJ1-1; CDR3 protein: CASSLRPESDTEAFF; CDR3 DNA: TGTGCCAGCAGCCTTCGACCTGAGAGCGACACTGAAGCTTTCTTT
clone size: once; D gene: -; V gene: TRBV7-2; J gene: TRBJ1-2; CDR3 protein: CASSFTANYGYTF; CDR3 DNA: TGTGCCAGCAGCTTTACAGCAAACTATGGCTACACCTTC
clone size: -; D gene: -; V gene: TRBV4-3; J gene: TRBJ2-7; CDR3 protein: CASSQDLNSIYEQYF; CDR3 DNA: TGCGCCAGCAGCCAAGATCTTAATAGCATCTACGAGCAGTACTTC
clone size: -; D gene: -; V gene: TRBV27; J gene: TRBJ1-1; CDR3 protein: CASSPQLAGIGVGTEAFF; CDR3 DNA: TGTGCCAGCAGTCCGCAGTTGGCAGGGATAGGGGTAGGCACTGAAGCTTTCTTT
clone size: -; D gene: -; V gene: TRBV25-1; J gene: TRBJ2-5; CDR3 protein: CASSARETQYF; CDR3 DNA: TGTGCCAGCAGTGCTCGGGAGACCCAGTACTTC
clone size: -; D gene: TRBD2; V gene: TRBV25-1; J gene: TRBJ2-3; CDR3 protein: CASRAGVLTDTQYF; CDR3 DNA: TGTGCCAGTCGAGCGGGAGTCCTCACAGATACGCAGTATTTT
clone size: -; D gene: TRBD1; V gene: TRBV19; J gene: TRBJ1-1; CDR3 protein: CASSVTTGYMNTEAFF; CDR3 DNA: TGTGCCAGTAGTGTAACGACAGGGTACATGAACACTGAAGCTTTCTTT
clone size: -; D gene: -; V gene: TRBV7-2; J gene: TRBJ1-5; CDR3 protein: CASSSSGQPQHF; CDR3 DNA: TGTGCCAGCAGCTCATCAGGGCAGCCCCAGCATTTT
clone size: -; D gene: -; V gene: TRBV5-1; J gene: TRBJ1-5; CDR3 protein: CASSLEQGGRPQHF; CDR3 DNA: TGCGCCAGCAGCTTGGAACAGGGTGGGAGGCCCCAGCATTTT
clone size: -; D gene: -; V gene: TRBV6-1; J gene: TRBJ1-3; CDR3 protein: CASTNDRSGNTIYF; CDR3 DNA: TGTGCCAGCACCAACGACAGGTCTGGAAACACCATATATTTT
clone size: -; D gene: TRBD1; V gene: TRBV30; J gene: TRBJ1-4; CDR3 protein: CAWSVRTGGINEKLFF; CDR3 DNA: TGTGCCTGGAGTGTAAGGACAGGGGGAATAAATGAAAAACTGTTTTTT
clone size: -; D gene: -; V gene: TRBV5-5; J gene: TRBJ1-4; CDR3 protein: CASSLGDRKEKLFF; CDR3 DNA: TGTGCCAGCAGCTTGGGTGACAGGAAGGAAAAACTGTTTTTT
clone size: -; D gene: TRBD2; V gene: TRBV7-9; J gene: TRBJ2-7; CDR3 protein: CASSLEGGYEQYF; CDR3 DNA: TGTGCCAGCAGCTTAGAGGGAGGGTACGAGCAGTACTTC
clone size: few; D gene: TRBD1; V gene: TRBV7-2; J gene: TRBJ1-1; CDR3 protein: CASSSTGGLTEAFF; CDR3 DNA: TGTGCCAGCAGCTCGACAGGGGGCTTAACTGAAGCTTTCTTT
clone size: few; D gene: -; V gene: TRBV7-2; J gene: TRBJ1-1; CDR3 protein: CASSSYTGTLYKTEAFF; CDR3 DNA: TGTGCCAGCAGCTCTTACACCGGGACACTATACAAGACTGAAGCTTTCTTT
clone size: -; D gene: -; V gene: TRBV7-2; J gene: TRBJ1-2; CDR3 protein: CASSLIRDFYGYTF; CDR3 DNA: TGTGCCAGCAGCTTAATCAGGGACTTCTATGGCTACACCTTC
clone size: -; D gene: TRBD1; V gene: TRBV11-2; J gene: TRBJ1-4; CDR3 protein: CASSLGGTVNEKLFF; CDR3 DNA: TGTGCCAGCAGCTTAGGCGGGACAGTTAATGAAAAACTGTTTTTT
clone size: -; D gene: TRBD2; V gene: TRBV2; J gene: TRBJ2-2; CDR3 protein: CASSEPGSGKRTSPGELFF; CDR3 DNA: TGTGCCAGCAGTGAACCCGGTAGCGGGAAAAGGACCTCGCCCGGGGAGCTGTTTTTT
clone size: -; D gene: -; V gene: TRBV5-5; J gene: TRBJ2-7; CDR3 protein: CASSLGTSLPYEQYF; CDR3 DNA: TGTGCCAGCAGCCTCGGGACTTCTCTCCCCTACGAGCAGTACTTC
clone size: -; D gene: -; V gene: TRBV7-8; J gene: TRBJ1-2; CDR3 protein: CASSSTTEVYGYTF; CDR3 DNA: TGTGCCAGCAGCTCGACGACGGAGGTCTATGGCTACACCTTC
clone size: -; D gene: TRBD2; V gene: TRBV28; J gene: TRBJ2-1; CDR3 protein: CASSSIGGSPYNEQFF; CDR3 DNA: TGTGCCAGCAGTTCCATCGGGGGGTCCCCCTACAATGAGCAGTTCTTC
clone size: -; D gene: -; V gene: TRBV30; J gene: TRBJ1-1; CDR3 protein: CACSRRGVPSEAFF; CDR3 DNA: TGTGCCTGCTCGAGAAGGGGCGTACCATCTGAAGCTTTCTTT
clone size: -; D gene: TRBD1; V gene: TRBV27; J gene: TRBJ1-2; CDR3 protein: CASSLGRGPLYGYTF; CDR3 DNA: TGTGCCAGCAGTTTAGGCAGGGGGCCTCTCTATGGCTACACCTTC
clone size: -; D gene: TRBD1; V gene: TRBV28; J gene: TRBJ1-6; CDR3 protein: CASRDQQGFNSPLHF; CDR3 DNA: TGTGCCAGCAGAGACCAACAGGGGTTTAATTCACCCCTCCACTTT
clone size: -; D gene: TRBD2; V gene: TRBV19; J gene: TRBJ2-7; CDR3 protein: CASKVGTNTYEQYF; CDR3 DNA: TGTGCCAGTAAAGTAGGGACTAACACCTACGAGCAGTACTTC
clone size: -; D gene: TRBD1; V gene: TRBV5-4; J gene: TRBJ2-1; CDR3 protein: CASSLFGTGRYNEQFF; CDR3 DNA: TGTGCCAGCAGCTTGTTTGGGACAGGGAGATACAATGAGCAGTTCTTC
clone size: few; D gene: -; V gene: TRBV6-5; J gene: TRBJ1-2; CDR3 protein: CASRVGGVGDGYTF; CDR3 DNA: TGTGCCAGCAGGGTTGGGGGGGTCGGTGATGGCTACACCTTC
clone size: -; D gene: -; V gene: TRBV28; J gene: TRBJ1-5; CDR3 protein: CASRNGVNSNQPQHF; CDR3 DNA: TGTGCCAGTAGAAATGGTGTGAATAGCAATCAGCCCCAGCATTTT
clone size: -; D gene: -; V gene: TRBV10-2; J gene: TRBJ1-4; CDR3 protein: CASSGGGATNEKLFF; CDR3 DNA: TGCGCCAGCAGTGGAGGGGGGGCAACTAATGAAAAACTGTTTTTT
clone size: -; D gene: -; V gene: TRBV4-2; J gene: TRBJ2-5; CDR3 protein: CASSQVASQETQYF; CDR3 DNA: TGTGCCAGCAGCCAAGTGGCCAGCCAAGAGACCCAGTACTTC
clone size: -; D gene: -; V gene: TRBV10-2; J gene: TRBJ1-2; CDR3 protein: CASRAGLQTDGYTF; CDR3 DNA: TGCGCCAGCAGAGCGGGACTCCAAACGGATGGCTACACCTTC
clone size: once; D gene: -; V gene: TRBV4-3; J gene: TRBJ1-1; CDR3 protein: CASSQDPGSGTEAFF; CDR3 DNA: TGCGCCAGCAGCCAAGATCCAGGGTCCGGCACTGAAGCTTTCTTT
clone size: -; D gene: -; V gene: TRBV7-2; J gene: TRBJ1-1; CDR3 protein: CASSLTNTEAFF; CDR3 DNA: TGTGCCAGCAGCCTAACGAACACTGAAGCTTTCTTT
clone size: -; D gene: TRBD1; V gene: TRBV27; J gene: TRBJ2-2; CDR3 protein: CASRYRGQGGELFF; CDR3 DNA: TGTGCCAGCAGGTACAGGGGGCAGGGCGGGGAGCTGTTTTTT
clone size: once; D gene: -; V gene: TRBV7-2; J gene: TRBJ2-5; CDR3 protein: CASTATGLVETQYF; CDR3 DNA: TGTGCCAGCACCGCAACAGGGCTAGTGGAGACCCAGTACTTC
clone size: -; D gene: -; V gene: TRBV6-6; J gene: TRBJ2-1; CDR3 protein: CASSLAGRDYNEQFF; CDR3 DNA: TGTGCCAGCAGTTTGGCGGGCAGAGACTACAATGAGCAGTTCTTC
clone size: once; D gene: -; V gene: TRBV19; J gene: TRBJ1-2; CDR3 protein: CASRGLPNYGYTF; CDR3 DNA: TGTGCCAGTAGGGGGCTTCCAAACTATGGCTACACCTTC
clone size: -; D gene: -; V gene: TRBV28; J gene: TRBJ2-2; CDR3 protein: CASTGGTNTGELFF; CDR3 DNA: TGTGCCAGCACCGGGGGTACGAACACCGGGGAGCTGTTTTTT